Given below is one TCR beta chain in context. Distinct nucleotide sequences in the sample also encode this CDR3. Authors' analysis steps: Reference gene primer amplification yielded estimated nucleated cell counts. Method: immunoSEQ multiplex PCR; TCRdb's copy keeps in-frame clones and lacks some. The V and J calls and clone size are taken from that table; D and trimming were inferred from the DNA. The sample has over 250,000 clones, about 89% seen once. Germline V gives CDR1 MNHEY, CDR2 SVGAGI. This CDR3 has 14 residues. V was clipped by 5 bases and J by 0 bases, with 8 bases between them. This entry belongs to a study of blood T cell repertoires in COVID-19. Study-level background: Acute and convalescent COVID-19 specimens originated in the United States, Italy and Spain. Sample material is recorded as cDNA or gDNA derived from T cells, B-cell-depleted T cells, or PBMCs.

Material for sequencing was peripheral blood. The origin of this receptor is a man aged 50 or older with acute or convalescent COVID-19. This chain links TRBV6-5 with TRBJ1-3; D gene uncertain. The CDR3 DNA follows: TGTGCCAGCAGTCTCGGGTCCTCTGGAAACACCATATATTTT. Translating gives CASSLGSSGNTIYF.